This T cell receptor beta chain was identified in a study of shared clonotypes between healthy human individuals. The repertoire was sequenced with immunoSEQ multiplex PCR; TCRdb's copy has only in-frame clones and lacks some. Altogether 1,500,000 or so clones are present, about 98.5% being singletons, with the ten largest covering under 0.45%. The CDR3 is made up of 16 amino acids. Trimming took off 6 bases at V and 2 bases at J, with 18 bases between the two ends. Germline V gene sequence: CDR1 SEHNR, CDR2 FQNEAQ (reference sequence). For this clone: Its target is not known.

Findings and limits, study-wide: Clonotypes that were shared across a handful of donors made up approximately 5% of naive CD4 clonotypes.

The chain couples TRBV7-9 to TRBJ2-3, with D tentatively TRBD2 (6 bases). This sequence was found in a man aged 25 to 40 in good health. The specimen was naive CD4+ T cells sorted from blood. Specified subset: CD45RA+ positively selected. The CDR3 sequence is CASRFGGARSTDTQYF. CDR3 DNA sequence: TGTGCCAGCAGGTTCGGAGGGGCCCGATCCACAGATACGCAGTATTTT.